The next 26 T cell receptor beta chains were all read from a single sample in a study of T-cell reconstitution after alpha-beta-depleted transplantation in children. Researchers prepared the TCRbeta library using unique molecular identifiers, the study reports. One entry per CDR3 protein, called by TCRdb with MiXCR from the PCR reads. The table lists about 610,000 distinct CDR3 sequences, roughly a tenth of them singletons. This material consisted of PBMCs from the stem cell graft donor, taken from the stem cell graft. These receptors were taken from a human donor who donated a stem cell graft to a child with acute myeloid leukemia.

This clonotype was counted many times. This chain joins TRBV10-3 and TRBJ2-3; TRBD2 matches 7 bases. After removal of 1 base from V and 1 base from J, the junction contained 5 bases not matched to a gene. CDR1 ENHRY and CDR2 SYGVKD come from the germline V gene. The CDR3 loop spans 16 amino acids. The CDR3 nucleotides are TGTGCCATCAGTGAGTTAGGCGGGAGCCGCACAGATACGCAGTATTTT. Amino acids: CAISELGGSRTDTQYF.

The sample holds a few counts of this clonotype. The chain has TRBV18 and TRBJ2-7; 7 bases agree with TRBD1. The germline V gene has CDR1 KGHSH and CDR2 LQKENI. The V segment lost 3 bases and the J segment 3 bases; nucleotides outside the gene matches: 5. The CDR3 consists of 14 residues. The CDR3 region has the DNA TGTGCCAGCTCACCTTCGGACAGGCTCTACGAGCAGTACTTC. Protein sequence: CASSPSDRLYEQYF.

V is TRBV7-9 and J is TRBJ2-5; D unresolved. From germline, CDR1 is SEHNR and CDR2 FQNEAQ (reference sequence). The CDR3 covers 14 residues. Trimming shortened V by 2 bases and J by 0 bases, and 7 bases separated the two germline ends. CDR3 in amino acids: CASSLHLDQETQYF. Here the CDR3 DNA reads TGTGCCAGCAGCTTACACCTCGACCAAGAGACCCAGTACTTC.

The V gene is TRBV9, the J gene TRBJ2-1, with D possibly being TRBD2 (6 bases). The germline V and J ends were trimmed by 0 bases and 10 bases, with 14 bases remaining between them. From germline, CDR1 is SGDLS and CDR2 YYNGEE. CDR3 size: 14 residues. CDR3 sequence reads: CASSVEDSRGEQFF. For the CDR3, the DNA is TGTGCCAGCAGCGTAGAGGATAGCCGGGGGGAGCAGTTCTTC.

CDR3 amino acids: CASSQTGGLAGNEQFF. For the CDR3, the DNA is TGTGCCAGCAGTCAGACAGGAGGGTTAGCAGGCAATGAGCAGTTCTTC. The V and J genes are TRBV12-3 or TRBV12-4 and TRBJ2-1, with D perhaps TRBD1 or TRBD2 (6 bases each). Trimming stripped 5 bases from V and 6 bases from J, with 20 bases between. The CDR3 has 16 residues.

This clonotype was recorded a few times. This sequence joins TRBV12-3 or TRBV12-4 and TRBJ2-3; 12 nucleotides match TRBD1. Unmatched junction bases numbered 5, after V lost 6 bases and J lost 1 base. The CDR3 runs 16 residues. CDR3 residues: CASRGQGAIGTDTQYF. The CDR3 DNA sequence: TGTGCCAGCAGGGGACAGGGGGCGATTGGCACAGATACGCAGTATTTT.

This clonotype was detected only a few times. CDR3 sequence reads: CASSSRLAGTGYYEQYF. The CDR3 DNA reads as TGTGCCAGCAGCTCCCGACTAGCGGGGACAGGATACTACGAGCAGTACTTC. This chain connects TRBV7-2 to TRBJ2-7; TRBD2 aligns across 11 bases. This CDR3 is 17 amino acids long. Trimming cost V 4 bases and J 3 bases; bases outside gene matches: 11. Germline V gene lookup returns CDR1 SGHTA and CDR2 FQGNSA.

The table lists this clonotype with many counts. This chain links TRBV28 with TRBJ1-1; D gene uncertain. V lost 4 bases and J lost 0, with 6 bases in between. This CDR3 is built from 13 residues. The germline CDR1 and CDR2 sequences are MDHEN and SYDVKM. Here the CDR3 DNA reads TGTGCCAGCAGTTCGGGCATGAACACTGAAGCTTTCTTT. It translates to CASSSGMNTEAFF.

The chain links TRBV11-2 to TRBJ1-5, with unresolved D. CDR1 is SGHAT and CDR2 is FQNNGV in the germline V gene. The V and J ends lost 2 bases and 0 bases respectively, with 20 bases between them. The CDR3 runs 19 residues. Written as DNA, the CDR3 is TGTGCCAGCAGCTTAAGGACCGGAGGGTACTATTATAGCAATCAGCCCCAGCATTTT. As protein: CASSLRTGGYYYSNQPQHF.

The table lists this clonotype with many counts. This chain connects TRBV7-2 to TRBJ2-1; TRBD1 might be the D (6 bases). The germline gives CDR1 SGHTA, CDR2 FQGNSA. This CDR3 spans 13 amino acids. The ends were cut back, 7 bases at V and 3 bases at J, with 10 bases in the middle. The CDR3 bases are TGTGCCAGCAAAGCAGGGGTCTACAATGAGCAGTTCTTC. It translates to CASKAGVYNEQFF.

This clonotype has ten or more counts. The chain recombines TRBV27 with TRBJ2-7; 10 nucleotides line up with TRBD2. After removal of 4 bases from V and 6 bases from J, the junction contained 3 bases not matched to a gene. Germline V gene sequence: CDR1 MNHEY, CDR2 SMNVEV (reference sequence). CDR3 length: 13 amino acids. Written as DNA, the CDR3 is TGTGCCAGCAGTTCTTTAGCGGGAGGCGAGCAGTACTTC. It yields the protein CASSSLAGGEQYF.

CDR3 sequence reads: CASSQDEGLAGTYNEQFF. The CDR3 nucleotides are TGCGCCAGCAGCCAAGATGAGGGACTAGCGGGGACCTACAATGAGCAGTTCTTC. The chain uses TRBV4-1 and TRBJ2-1; 13 nucleotides align to TRBD2. Germline V gene data show CDR1 as MGHRA and CDR2 as YSYEKL. CDR3 length equals 18 residues. V lost 0 bases and J lost 2; bases outside the gene matches: 4.

The gene calls are TRBV30 and TRBJ2-7; D possibly matches TRBD1 or TRBD2 (5 bases each). Between the trimmed V and J ends, which lost 7 bases and 0 bases, there was a span of 13 bases. From germline, CDR1 is GTSNPN and CDR2 SVGIG (reference sequence). CDR3 length: 13 amino acids. In DNA, the CDR3 is TGTGCCTTCCTTGGGGGTAGCTCCTACGAGCAGTACTTC. Its translation: CAFLGGSSYEQYF.

The chain uses TRBV29-1 and TRBJ2-3; 7 nucleotides match TRBD2. Trimming at V came to 6 bases and at J to 8 bases, leaving 5 bases not matched to a gene. Germline assignment: CDR1 SQVTM and CDR2 ANQGSEA. The CDR3 loop spans 11 amino acids. The CDR3, as DNA: TGCAGCGTCGACTCTAGCGGTACGCAGTATTTT. It encodes CSVDSSGTQYF.

This clonotype was detected many times. The chain joins TRBV11-1 to TRBJ2-7; D might be TRBD1 (5 bases). Germline V gene lookup returns CDR1 SGHAT and CDR2 FQDESV (reference sequence). The V gene lost 6 bases and the J gene lost 2 bases, with 11 bases spanning the gap. The CDR3 extends over 13 amino acids. Here the CDR3 reads CASRPTVPYEQYF. Written as DNA, the CDR3 is TGTGCCAGCAGGCCGACAGTTCCCTACGAGCAGTACTTC.

This clonotype was seen a few times. This chain uses TRBV29-1 with TRBJ2-7; 9 bases fit TRBD2. The V and J ends lost 5 bases and 2 bases, in that order; junction bases with no gene match: 10. CDR1 and CDR2 (germline): SQVTM, ANQGSEA. This CDR3 has 15 amino acids. Written as DNA, the CDR3 is TGCAGCGTTAACACAGCGGGAGGTAGTCCCTACGAGCAGTACTTC. As protein: CSVNTAGGSPYEQYF.

In its sample, this clonotype was seen a few times. The chain uses TRBV4-2 and TRBJ2-7; the match to TRBD2 covers 16 bases. After removal of 4 bases from V and 7 bases from J, the junction contained 4 bases not matched to a gene. The CDR3 runs to 15 residues. Per germline, CDR1 LGHNA and CDR2 YNFKEQ. The chain's CDR3 is CASSPTGLAGGEQYF. CDR3 DNA sequence: TGTGCCAGCAGCCCAACGGGACTAGCGGGGGGGGAGCAGTACTTC.

J is TRBJ2-1 and V is TRBV24-1; D unclear. The CDR3 runs to 14 residues. Per the germline V gene, CDR1 is KGHDR and CDR2 is SFDVKD. The V end lost 4 bases, the J end lost 6 bases, and 12 bases lay between the germline ends. The CDR3 coding sequence is TGTGCCACCAGTGAATCCCCCGCTGGCAATGAGCAGTTCTTC. Amino acid sequence: CATSESPAGNEQFF.

This clonotype came up many times. The chain has TRBV7-2 and TRBJ2-1, with D possibly TRBD2 on 5 matching bases. V was pared by 5 bases and J by 7 bases, with 9 bases between. The CDR3 extends over 12 amino acids. Germline V CDR1 and CDR2: SGHTA, FQGNSA. The CDR3 protein is CASSGRRNEQFF. CDR3 DNA sequence: TGTGCCAGCAGCGGGAGACGGAATGAGCAGTTCTTC.

This clonotype was counted only a few times. The V call is TRBV30, the J call TRBJ2-1; TRBD2 matches 14 bases. The CDR3 is made up of 15 amino acids. Looked up from germline, CDR1 is GTSNPN and CDR2 is SVGIG (reference sequence). J was trimmed by 3 bases and V by 3 bases; bases with no gene match: 1. CDR3 sequence (DNA): TGTGCCTGGAGGGGGACTAGCGGGAGCTACAATGAGCAGTTCTTC. Protein product: CAWRGTSGSYNEQFF.

The chain is built from TRBV3-1 and TRBJ2-5; D is perhaps TRBD1 or TRBD2 (6 bases each). The germline V gene encodes CDR1 LGHDT and CDR2 YNNKEL (reference sequence). The CDR3 runs 16 residues. V lost 2 bases, J lost 4 bases, and 17 bases lay in between. The CDR3 sequence is CASSQRDRGDRETQYF. The CDR3, as DNA: TGTGCCAGCAGCCAAAGGGATAGGGGGGACCGAGAGACCCAGTACTTC.

This clonotype appeared many times. The genes are TRBV6-1 and TRBJ2-1; 8 bases are shared with TRBD1. The CDR3 covers 14 residues. CDR1 and CDR2 from the germline V gene are MNHNS and SASEGT. Trimming took 5 bases from V and 4 from J; bases not matched to a gene: 4. This chain's CDR3 is CASSQTGAYNEQFF. CDR3 DNA: TGTGCCAGCAGTCAGACAGGGGCATACAATGAGCAGTTCTTC.

This chain connects TRBV5-1 to TRBJ2-3, with 12 nucleotides matching TRBD2. This CDR3 is built from 18 residues. The J segment lost 4 bases and the V segment lost 4 bases, leaving 13 bases of the junction unmatched. The V gene's germline CDR1 is SGHRS and CDR2 YFSETQ. The DNA for the CDR3 is TGCGCCAGCAGCCCGAACCCTCGACTAGCGGGAGTTCCAGATACGCAGTATTTT. It yields the protein CASSPNPRLAGVPDTQYF.

The V gene is TRBV29-1, the J gene TRBJ1-1, with D possibly being TRBD1 (6 bases). Germline loops: CDR1 SQVTM, CDR2 ANQGSEA. The CDR3 has 16 residues. Trimming shortened V by 3 bases and J by 0 bases, and 17 bases separated the two germline ends. CDR3 protein: CSVDKAGAIMNTEAFF. The CDR3 DNA reads TGCAGCGTTGATAAGGCAGGGGCTATCATGAACACTGAAGCTTTCTTT.

This clonotype appeared a few times. The V gene is TRBV3-1, the J gene TRBJ2-1; TRBD2 matches 10 bases. Germline values: CDR1 LGHDT, CDR2 YNNKEL (reference sequence). The CDR3 is made up of 16 amino acids. J lost 3 bases, V lost 1 base, and 3 bases had no gene match. The CDR3 loop is CASSQVASGSYNEQFF. The CDR3 bases are TGTGCCAGCAGCCAAGTGGCTAGCGGGAGCTACAATGAGCAGTTCTTC.

This clonotype was picked up many times. The chain employs TRBV6-2 or TRBV6-3 and TRBJ2-7; D might be TRBD1 or TRBD2, each matching 6 bases. Germline-derived CDR1 and CDR2 are MNHEY and SVGEGT. CDR3 length equals 17 residues. V shed 2 bases and J shed 7 bases, with 24 bases lying between them. CDR3: CASSYPGDFALRGEQYF. The CDR3 DNA reads as TGTGCCAGCAGTTACCCGGGGGACTTCGCCTTGAGGGGGGAGCAGTACTTC.